The 16 T cell receptor beta chains listed next were all sequenced from one sample in a study of OX40 agonist ivuxolimab in advanced cancers. Data came from immunoSEQ multiplex PCR; TCRdb stores just in-frame clones and leaves some out. The data hold over 45,000 clones, with around 74% observed a single time. The material was CD4+ or CD8+ T cells sorted from blood, obtained in a trial of the OX40 agonist ivuxolimab. The receptors come from an adult with an advanced solid tumor such as melanoma, head and neck, liver or kidney cancer.

This clone was recorded a few times. The gene calls are TRBV5-4 and TRBJ2-3, with 7 bases lining up with TRBD1. This CDR3 has 15 residues. J gave up 4 bases and V 7 bases, and 12 bases lay outside the gene matches. The germline gives CDR1 SGHNT, CDR2 YYREEE (reference sequence). The CDR3, as DNA: TGTGCCAGCTCCCGAGGGGGCGCCATCTCAGATACGCAGTATTTT. This codes for CASSRGGAISDTQYF. Full variable domain (rest looked up from reference TRBV5-4 and TRBJ2-3): ETGVTQSPTHLIKTRGQQVTLRCSSQSGHNTVSWYQQALGQGPQFIFQYYREEENGRGNFPPRFSGLQFPNYSSELNVNALELDDSALYLCASSRGGAISDTQYFGPGTRLTVL.

This clone was counted once. The V call is TRBV4-1, the J call TRBJ2-3; 12 bases agree with TRBD2. Trimming took 2 bases from V and 2 from J; bases not matched to a gene: 5. The germline gives CDR1 MGHRA, CDR2 YSYEKL. The CDR3 consists of 17 residues. The DNA for the CDR3 is TGCGCCAGCAGCCAAACTAGCGGGGGGCCCCCCACAGATACGCAGTATTTT. This sequence encodes CASSQTSGGPPTDTQYF.

This chain links TRBV7-3 with TRBJ1-6, with 7 bases aligning to TRBD1. CDR1 and CDR2 (germline): SGHTA, FQGTGA. Losses at the gene ends were 5 bases for V and 7 bases for J; bases not matched to a gene: 11. The CDR3 contains 16 residues. For the CDR3, the DNA is TGTGCCAGCAGCATACAGGGGCCGGACCCAAATTCACCCCTCCACTTT. Protein product: CASSIQGPDPNSPLHF.

The chain has TRBV2 and TRBJ1-2; D is unresolved. CDR1 is SNHLY, CDR2 FYNNEI, per germline. This CDR3 spans 13 amino acids. The V end lost 8 bases, the J end lost 5 bases, and 15 bases lay between the germline ends. DNA for the CDR3: TGTGCCAGCGGTCGTGGGGATAATTATGGCTACACCTTC. Protein product: CASGRGDNYGYTF. The full variable domain, rest sourced from reference TRBV2 and TRBJ1-2, is EPEVTQTPSHQVTQMGQEVILRCVPISNHLYFYWYRQILGQKVEFLVSFYNNEISEKSEIFDDQFSVERPDGSNFTLKIRSTKLEDSAMYFCASGRGDNYGYTFGSGTRLTVV.

CDR3 in DNA: TGTGCCAGCAGTGAACCCCCGCGCTACGGGAGAAAGGGCGAGCAGTACTTC. Protein product: CASSEPPRYGRKGEQYF. This sequence joins TRBV6-1 and TRBJ2-7, with D tentatively TRBD2 (6 bases). Germline loops: CDR1 MNHNS, CDR2 SASEGT. The CDR3 is 17 residues long. The germline V and J ends were trimmed by 2 bases and 6 bases, with 23 bases remaining between them.

The chain couples TRBV30 to TRBJ2-7; weak D call: TRBD2 (6 bases). The V and J ends lost 2 bases and 2 bases respectively, with 19 bases between them. CDR1 and CDR2 from the germline V gene are GTSNPN and SVGIG (reference sequence). There are 16 residues in the CDR3. This chain's CDR3 is CAWSTPGTHHPYEQYF. CDR3 sequence (DNA): TGTGCCTGGAGTACACCCGGGACTCATCACCCCTACGAGCAGTACTTC.

The chain is built from TRBV18 and TRBJ1-4, with TRBD1 matching 9 bases. The CDR3 loop spans 15 amino acids. The trim removed 8 bases at V and 8 bases at J, leaving 12 bases unmatched. The germline gives CDR1 KGHSH, CDR2 LQKENI. For the CDR3, the DNA is TGTGCCAGCCGACTCCCCGGGACAGGGAACGAAAAACTGTTTTTT. The encoded protein is CASRLPGTGNEKLFF.

J is TRBJ1-1 and V is TRBV28, with D possibly TRBD1 on 5 matching bases. The CDR3 spans 15 residues. From germline, CDR1 is MDHEN and CDR2 SYDVKM. Trimming removed 6 bases at V and 2 bases at J, with 16 bases between. The CDR3 sequence: CASSHSGTANTEAFF. CDR3 DNA sequence: TGTGCCAGCAGCCACTCCGGGACGGCAAACACTGAAGCTTTCTTT.

CDR3 nucleotide sequence: TGTGCCAGCAGTGAAAGTGGGACAGGGGGAAAAGATCAGCCCCAGCATTTT. Translation: CASSESGTGGKDQPQHF. V gene TRBV6-1 combines with J gene TRBJ1-5; 11 bases align to TRBD1. The CDR3 has 17 residues. V shed 2 bases and J 5 bases; nucleotides not matched to a gene: 8. Germline V gene lookup returns CDR1 MNHNS and CDR2 SASEGT.

This chain links TRBV6-5 with TRBJ2-7, with D perhaps assigned TRBD1 or TRBD2 (5 bases each). Germline CDR1 is MNHEY and CDR2 is SVGAGI. The CDR3 sequence is 13 residues long. The germline V and J ends were trimmed by 3 bases and 5 bases, with 11 bases remaining between them. The CDR3 here is CASSYQGRDEQYF. The DNA for the CDR3 is TGTGCCAGCAGTTATCAGGGACGAGACGAGCAGTACTTC.

Here the CDR3 reads CASSAGTANTGELFF. CDR3 nucleotides: TGCGCCAGCAGTGCCGGGACCGCAAACACCGGGGAGCTGTTTTTT. This chain links TRBV10-1 with TRBJ2-2; D tentatively reads TRBD1 or TRBD2 (5 bases each). The CDR3 is made up of 15 amino acids. Germline V gives CDR1 WNHNN, CDR2 SYGVQD (reference sequence). Trimming pared 4 bases from V and 2 bases from J, leaving 11 bases between.

J is TRBJ1-1 and V is TRBV18; D remains unclear. The CDR3 sequence is 14 residues long. In germline, CDR1 is KGHSH, CDR2 LQKENI. Trimming removed 2 bases at V and 2 bases at J, with 9 bases between. The CDR3 spells CASSPEQQNTEAFF. CDR3 DNA sequence: TGTGCCAGCTCACCAGAACAGCAAAACACTGAAGCTTTCTTT.

J is TRBJ2-3 and V is TRBV18; no definite D call. CDR1 and CDR2 from the germline V gene are KGHSH and LQKENI. The CDR3 is made up of 11 amino acids. With 6 bases removed from V and 4 bases from J, the gap between germline ends came to 5 bases. The CDR3: CASSYPDTQYF. CDR3 nucleotides: TGTGCCAGCTCCTATCCAGATACGCAGTATTTT.

The chain carries TRBV7-9 and TRBJ1-2; no clear D. The CDR3 extends over 14 amino acids. The V and J ends lost 7 bases and 5 bases respectively, with 17 bases between them. Germline-derived CDR1 and CDR2 are SEHNR and FQNEAQ (reference sequence). The CDR3 region is CASMDRTLNYGYTF. CDR3 DNA: TGTGCCAGCATGGACCGGACGTTAAATTATGGCTACACCTTC.

This clone has just a few counts. This sequence joins TRBV19 and TRBJ1-3; D is uncertain. Germline assignment: CDR1 LNHDA and CDR2 SQIVND (reference sequence). The CDR3 totals 16 residues. Trimming pared 2 bases from V and 3 bases from J, leaving 14 bases between. CDR3 amino acids: CASSITARSRGNTIYF. CDR3 coding DNA: TGTGCCAGTAGTATAACGGCCCGATCCCGTGGAAACACCATATATTTT.

This clone has a handful of counts. This chain joins TRBV5-1 and TRBJ2-5, with 9 bases that match TRBD2. Germline CDR1 SGHRS, CDR2 YFSETQ. The CDR3 runs 15 residues. Trimming removed 1 base from V and 2 bases from J; junction bases left unmatched: 3. The CDR3 sequence: CASSLNSGSQETQYF. For the CDR3, the DNA is TGCGCCAGCAGCTTGAATAGCGGGAGTCAAGAGACCCAGTACTTC.